Described below is a single TCR beta chain sequence and its context. This clone was seen just once. This receptor's antigen is unknown. No much larger clonotype is one base removed from it; base qualities were not supplied. Preparation of the library involved the immunoSEQ multiplex PCR assay. For the multiplex PCR, a mixture combining 60 forward primers for TCR Vbeta segments and 13 reverse primers for TCR Jbeta segments was used. The CDR3 region of rearranged TCR beta genes was amplified from genomic DNA with a multiplex PCR assay. The amplified TCR beta libraries were sequenced on the Illumina HiSeq System as 87-base-pair reads. The authors' analysis ran thus. Across the 640 or so repertoires, a later analysis counted some 80 million unique TCR beta chains, around 11 million of which were shared by at least two donors. Raw reads were error-corrected and collapsed into unique sequences by a nearest-neighbor algorithm in which closely related sequences were merged to remove PCR and sequencing errors. CDR3 sequences were aligned to IMGT reference sequences to assign V, D and J gene segments. For a sequence to be retained, at least a six-nucleotide match to both a V gene segment and a J gene segment was required. Rearrangements were called productive when the CDR3 lacked stop codons and stayed in frame with V and J; all others were non-productive. CDR3 was defined according to IMGT convention as the region running from the second conserved V-encoded cysteine to the conserved J-encoded phenylalanine. The earlier analysis of 587 of the donors excluded sequences that lacked an unambiguous match to a single V gene segment. An earlier analysis of 450 to 650 of the donors called V segments functional above 56.7% productive rearrangements and segregating when the between-donor standard deviation exceeded 5%. A statistical classification framework was built to diagnose cytomegalovirus status from the catalog of TCR beta chain sequences. V and J gene assignment, in a later analysis, came from comparing TCR nucleotide sequences with IMGT/GENE-DB human TR gene sequences. The TCRdist pipeline was used in a later analysis to assign CDR3 sequences and most-parsimonious VDJ recombination scenarios. In a later analysis, each TCR beta chain was defined by its CDR3 amino acid sequence together with its V-gene family, and reads without a unique V-gene family were excluded. A later analysis removed 550 to 700 highly shared, low-generation-probability nucleotide sequences to deal with suspected cross-contamination and a sequencing artifact. In a later analysis, a clonal expansion index for each public chain was calculated from normalized within-repertoire ranks of inferred template counts. In a later analysis, generation probabilities were computed using a VDJ recombination model fitted to out-of-frame rearrangements, and the results were checked against IGoR. Hypergeometric tests were used in a later analysis to score TCR-TCR, TCR-HLA and TCR-CMV co-occurrence, with a repertoire-size bias correction applied to the TCR pairs. To estimate false discovery rates, a later analysis permuted the HLA or CMV assignments 20 times. In a later analysis, co-occurring TCRs were grouped using DBSCAN, and TCRdist sequence similarity was added for clustering within HLA-allele-positive subsets. Co-occurrence clustering excluded repertoires with fewer than 30,000 or more than 120,000 public chains, plus five with anomalous nucleotide sharing. What TCRdb holds here is the immuneACCESS table cut down to in-frame rearrangements. Part of the clones is not present; checked against another copy, under half of the missing clones reflect an unresolved V gene, and the others are unexplained. The V and J calls and clone size are taken from that table; D and trimming were inferred from the DNA. In all, the sample holds 150,000 or so clones, and roughly 73% of those were seen once. The top ten constitute about 1.4% of the sample.

The data were obtained in a study of cytomegalovirus exposure and HLA in healthy donors (dated by TCRdb to 2016 to 2017). In the study overall: According to an earlier analysis of 587 of the donors, roughly 180 million T cells yielded 90 million to 130 million unique TCR beta sequences and about 280 Gb of sequence data. An early release that covered fewer than 800 HLA-typed donors contained about 300 gigabases of sequencing data and tens of millions of unique TCR sequences. The genetic ancestry cluster associated with self-reported Caucasian donors included roughly four fifths of the approximately 400 genotyped donors. The study aimed to test whether cataloging public T cell receptors could reveal signatures of past pathogen exposure. The study used immunosequencing to profile the T cell repertoires of more than 650 subjects and linked those repertoires to cytomegalovirus serostatus. Along with the approximately 620-subject first cohort, a separate validation cohort of over a hundred different subjects was used. High-throughput TCR immunosequencing, statistical association of individual TCRs with disease status, and machine learning were combined to predict cytomegalovirus infection status. In a later analysis, previously published TCR beta repertoires from some 640 donors were re-analyzed and high-resolution HLA genotyping was added so that TCR occurrence patterns could be studied. The later analysis used no new phenotypic data to find candidate immune exposures, relying instead on TCR beta sequences and their occurrence across donors. An earlier analysis of around 580 of the donors used high-throughput TCR beta sequencing to judge whether each TCR beta V gene segment behaved as functional or pseudogenic. Alongside the repertoire data, information on donor age, sex, ethnicity and CMV serostatus was compiled. Genome-wide SNP genotypes for about 65% of the roughly 700 donors were used in a later genetic analysis, which treated that subset as a discovery cohort. All discovery cohort repertoires had been generated on a single sequencing platform. HLA typing included class I and class II loci at four-digit resolution. The number of donors typed differed by locus, with 629-630 for A, B, C, DRB1 and DQB1, 522 for DQA1, 600 to 610 for DPA1, and approximately 470 for DPB1. Because of strong linkage in the cohort, five DR-DQ haplotypes were treated as single units for association and clustering. Across around 400 genotyped donors of the cohort, an average of about 220,000 unique TCR beta nucleotide sequences per donor were sequenced, and about a sixth of those sequences were non-productive.

The cohort consisted of more than 650 healthy bone marrow donors. All cohort members were sampled while nominally healthy, although unrecorded immune exposures were likely present. The donor was CMV seronegative and belonged to the group of approximately 320 seronegative cohort members. Each donor provided a peripheral blood sample, and peripheral blood mononuclear cells were used for TCR beta sequencing. The Qiagen DNeasy Blood Extraction Kit was used to extract genomic DNA from the blood cell samples. Overall study results and their limits: A later analysis found that TCR association rates varied across HLA loci, with DRB1 alleles showing the most associated TCRs and HLA-C alleles the fewest. The only immune exposure information available for the cohort was CMV serostatus. V-gene and J-gene trimming of TCR beta chains was associated with a missense DCLRE1C variant in a later genetic analysis, and the association was replicated in an independent cohort. A later analysis found that most CMV-associated TCR beta chains appeared HLA-restricted, with HLA associations seemingly driven largely by CMV exposure. In a later genetic analysis, fewer N-insertions in productive TCRs were reported among donors in an Asian-associated ancestry cluster than the roughly 710-donor mean. It was suggested by the authors that the approach could potentially be generalized to other disease states and immunological phenotypes. Linkage disequilibrium might explain the correlated functional status among segregating V segments, but an unknown experimental factor could not be ruled out. In both the original and validation cohorts, the classifier was reported to diagnose cytomegalovirus status with high specificity and sensitivity. The cohort was sequenced for TCR beta chains only, and without alpha or paired-chain data the features that could be detected were limited. In the study, roughly 160 TCR beta chains were listed as associated with cytomegalovirus. A cluster of highly shared sequence variants was judged likely to represent a technical artifact of the sequencing pipeline. Because counts were too low, about 15 rarely observed V segments, including chromosome 9 orphons, were left out of the earlier analysis of approximately 500 of the donors. Presence/absence analyses assumed roughly uniform sequencing depth across donors, an assumption that may not hold. Across donors, most TCR sequences were observed very rarely, whereas some public TCRs were present in many individuals. A further reported finding was that TCR beta sequences accurately predicted the HLA-A and HLA-B alleles for most subjects in the first cohort. In vitro tests confirmed that a few of the cytomegalovirus-associated TCR beta chains recognize cytomegalovirus antigens. According to a later analysis, parvovirus B19, influenza, CMV and Epstein-Barr virus appeared linked to several top co-occurrence clusters. HLA typing was unavailable for some donors at each locus, so association tests used only the typed subset. In an earlier analysis of around 600 of the donors, most TCR beta V segments appeared in productive rearrangements about 87% or about 30% of the time, broadly matching IMGT annotations. A later analysis found that HLA-associated TCR beta chains were more clonally expanded and had lower generation probabilities than equally common non-associated chains. At a false discovery rate of 0.05, a later analysis linked 16,951 TCR beta sequences to specific HLA alleles. When HLA alleles, especially DR and DQ, strongly co-occurred, attributing TCR associations to individual alleles was difficult.

This clonotype was sampled from a woman aged 30 to 39 in good health and CMV-seronegative. Sequences were obtained from PBMCs.

The CDR3 region reads CASSPYYGYTF. DNA sequence: TGTGCCAGCAGTCCCTATTATGGCTACACCTTC. The chain links TRBV2 with TRBJ1-2; the D gene assignment is ambiguous. There are 11 amino acids in the CDR3, from cysteine to phenylalanine inclusive. The sequence is cut down to CDR3 DNA, 33 bases in frame from base 1. CDR1 and CDR2 are drawn from the germline V gene: SNHLY, FYNNEI. V is reduced by 5 bases and J by 5 bases, leaving a spacing of 6 bases between them.